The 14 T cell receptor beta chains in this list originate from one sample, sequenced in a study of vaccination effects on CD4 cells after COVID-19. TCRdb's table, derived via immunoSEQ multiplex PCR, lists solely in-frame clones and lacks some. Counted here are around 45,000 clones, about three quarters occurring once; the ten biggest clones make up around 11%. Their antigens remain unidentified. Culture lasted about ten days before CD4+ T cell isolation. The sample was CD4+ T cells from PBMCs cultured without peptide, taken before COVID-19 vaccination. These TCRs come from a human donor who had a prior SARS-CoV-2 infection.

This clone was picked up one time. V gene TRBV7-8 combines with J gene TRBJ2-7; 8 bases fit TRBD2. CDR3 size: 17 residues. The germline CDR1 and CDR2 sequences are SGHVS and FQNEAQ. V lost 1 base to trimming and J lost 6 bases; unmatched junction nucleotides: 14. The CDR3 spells CASSLGGTSMPWGEQYF. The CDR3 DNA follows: TGTGCCAGCAGCTTAGGAGGGACTAGTATGCCATGGGGCGAGCAGTACTTC. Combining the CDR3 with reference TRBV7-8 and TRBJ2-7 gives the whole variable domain GAGVSQSPRYKVAKRGQDVALRCDPISGHVSLFWYQQALGQGPEFLTYFQNEAQLDKSGLPSDRFFAERPEGSVSTLKIQRTQQEDSAVYLCASSLGGTSMPWGEQYFGPGTRLTVT.

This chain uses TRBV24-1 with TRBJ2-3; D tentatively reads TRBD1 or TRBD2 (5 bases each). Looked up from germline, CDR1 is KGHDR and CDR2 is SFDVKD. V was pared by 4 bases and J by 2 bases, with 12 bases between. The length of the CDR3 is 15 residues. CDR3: CATSDTGTVTDTQYF. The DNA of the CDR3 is TGTGCCACCAGTGACACCGGGACGGTCACAGATACGCAGTATTTT.

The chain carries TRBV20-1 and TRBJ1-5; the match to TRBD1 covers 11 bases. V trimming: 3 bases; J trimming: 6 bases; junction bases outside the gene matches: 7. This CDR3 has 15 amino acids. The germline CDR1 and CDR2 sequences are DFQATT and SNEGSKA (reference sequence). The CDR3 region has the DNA TGCAGTGCTAGTTCCGGGACAGGGGGTAGTCAGCCCCAGCATTTT. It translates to CSASSGTGGSQPQHF.

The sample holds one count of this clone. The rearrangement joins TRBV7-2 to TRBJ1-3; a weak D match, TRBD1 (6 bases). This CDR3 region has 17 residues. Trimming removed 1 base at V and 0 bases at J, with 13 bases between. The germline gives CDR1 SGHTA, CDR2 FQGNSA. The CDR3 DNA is TGTGCCAGCAGCTTAGTAGGGACAAGGTCCTCTGGAAACACCATATATTTT. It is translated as CASSLVGTRSSGNTIYF.

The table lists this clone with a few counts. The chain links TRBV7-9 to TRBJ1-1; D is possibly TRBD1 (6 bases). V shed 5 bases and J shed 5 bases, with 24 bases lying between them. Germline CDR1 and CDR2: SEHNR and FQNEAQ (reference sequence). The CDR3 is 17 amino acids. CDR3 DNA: TGTGCCAGCAGCCGAAACCGGGGTGGGGGCCCGCGGACTGAAGCTTTCTTT. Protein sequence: CASSRNRGGGPRTEAFF.

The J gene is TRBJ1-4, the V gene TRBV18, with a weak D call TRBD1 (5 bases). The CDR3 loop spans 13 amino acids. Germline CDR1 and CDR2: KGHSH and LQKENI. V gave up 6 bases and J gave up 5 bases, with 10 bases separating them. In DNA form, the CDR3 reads TGTGCCAGCTCCAGGGATACGAATGAAAAACTGTTTTTT. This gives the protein CASSRDTNEKLFF.

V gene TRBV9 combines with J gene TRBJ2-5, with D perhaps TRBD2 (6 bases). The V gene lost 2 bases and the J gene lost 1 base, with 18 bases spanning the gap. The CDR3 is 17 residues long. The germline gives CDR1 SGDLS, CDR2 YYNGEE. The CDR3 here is CASSVGFASGLQETQYF. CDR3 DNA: TGTGCCAGCAGCGTGGGATTTGCGAGCGGGCTCCAAGAGACCCAGTACTTC.

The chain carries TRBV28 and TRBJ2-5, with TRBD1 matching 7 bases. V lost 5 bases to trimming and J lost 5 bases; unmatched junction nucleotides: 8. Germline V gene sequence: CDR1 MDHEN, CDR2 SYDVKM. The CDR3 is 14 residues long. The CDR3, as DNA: TGTGCCAGCAGTCCCCGGACAGGTTCGGAGACCCAGTACTTC. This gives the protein CASSPRTGSETQYF.

The CDR3 loop reads CASTTNGENEKLFF. The CDR3 nucleotides read TGTGCCAGCACTACCAACGGAGAAAATGAAAAACTGTTTTTT. This chain uses TRBV2 with TRBJ1-4; D not resolved. Trimming pared 7 bases from V and 5 bases from J, leaving 14 bases between. Germline CDR1 and CDR2: SNHLY and FYNNEI. The CDR3 has 14 residues.

This CDR3 reads CASSSGQWDGNTIYF. The CDR3 DNA sequence: TGTGCCAGCAGCTCCGGACAGTGGGACGGAAACACCATATATTTT. The chain employs TRBV7-2 and TRBJ1-3; possibly TRBD1 for D (6 bases). The CDR3 is 15 amino acids. From germline, CDR1 is SGHTA and CDR2 FQGNSA. V shed 4 bases and J shed 4 bases, with 14 bases lying between them.

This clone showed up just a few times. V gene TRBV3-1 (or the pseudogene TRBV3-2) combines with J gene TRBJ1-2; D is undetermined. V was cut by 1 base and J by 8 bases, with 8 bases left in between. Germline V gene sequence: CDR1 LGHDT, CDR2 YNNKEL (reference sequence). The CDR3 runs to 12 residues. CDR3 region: CASSQGPGGYTF. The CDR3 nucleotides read TGTGCCAGCAGCCAAGGGCCGGGGGGCTACACCTTC.

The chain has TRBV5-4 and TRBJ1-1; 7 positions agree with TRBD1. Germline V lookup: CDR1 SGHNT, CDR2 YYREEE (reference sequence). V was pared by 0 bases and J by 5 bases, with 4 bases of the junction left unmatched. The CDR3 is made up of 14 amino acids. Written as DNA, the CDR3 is TGTGCCAGCAGCTTGGAAGGGGGACAGACTGAAGCTTTCTTT. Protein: CASSLEGGQTEAFF.

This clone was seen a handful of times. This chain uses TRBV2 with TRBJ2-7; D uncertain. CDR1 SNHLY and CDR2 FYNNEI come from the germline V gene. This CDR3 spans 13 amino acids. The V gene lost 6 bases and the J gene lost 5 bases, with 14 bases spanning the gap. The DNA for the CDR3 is TGTGCCAGCAGAAGGCGGACCCCTGACGAGCAGTACTTC. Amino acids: CASRRRTPDEQYF. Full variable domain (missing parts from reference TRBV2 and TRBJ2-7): EPEVTQTPSHQVTQMGQEVILRCVPISNHLYFYWYRQILGQKVEFLVSFYNNEISEKSEIFDDQFSVERPDGSNFTLKIRSTKLEDSAMYFCASRRRTPDEQYFGPGTRLTVT.

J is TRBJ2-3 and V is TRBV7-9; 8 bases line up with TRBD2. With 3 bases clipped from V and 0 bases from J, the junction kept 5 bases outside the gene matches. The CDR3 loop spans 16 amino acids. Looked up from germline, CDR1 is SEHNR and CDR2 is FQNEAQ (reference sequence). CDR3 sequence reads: CASSLALAESTDTQYF. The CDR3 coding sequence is TGTGCCAGCAGCTTGGCACTAGCGGAGAGCACAGATACGCAGTATTTT.